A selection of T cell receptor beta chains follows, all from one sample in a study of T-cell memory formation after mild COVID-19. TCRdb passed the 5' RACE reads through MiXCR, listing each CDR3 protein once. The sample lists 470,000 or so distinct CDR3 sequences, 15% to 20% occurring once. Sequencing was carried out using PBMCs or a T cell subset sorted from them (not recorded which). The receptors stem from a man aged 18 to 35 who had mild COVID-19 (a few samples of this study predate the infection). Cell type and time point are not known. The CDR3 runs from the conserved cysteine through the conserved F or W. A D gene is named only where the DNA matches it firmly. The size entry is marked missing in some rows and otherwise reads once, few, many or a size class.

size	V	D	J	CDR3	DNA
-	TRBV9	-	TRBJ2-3	CASSEAPTSTDTQYF	TGTGCCAGCAGCGAAGCGCCTACTAGCACAGATACGCAGTATTTT
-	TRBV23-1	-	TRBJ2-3	CASSQGWTGPPDTQYF	TGCGCCAGCAGTCAAGGATGGACCGGGCCCCCAGATACGCAGTATTTT
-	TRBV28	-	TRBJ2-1	CASSPPPGQNNEQFF	TGTGCCAGCAGTCCCCCCCCTGGACAGAACAATGAGCAGTTCTTC
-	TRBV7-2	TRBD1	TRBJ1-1	CASGTGTVNTEAFF	TGTGCCAGCGGGACCGGGACAGTGAACACTGAAGCTTTCTTT
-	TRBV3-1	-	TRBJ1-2	CASSSRDSGYTF	TGTGCCAGCAGCTCCCGGGACTCTGGCTACACCTTC
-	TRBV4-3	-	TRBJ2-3	CASSPENSDTQYF	TGCGCCAGCAGCCCTGAAAATAGCGATACGCAGTATTTT
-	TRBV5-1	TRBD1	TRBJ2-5	CASSFHPGTGPQETQYF	TGCGCCAGCAGCTTTCACCCCGGGACAGGGCCCCAAGAGACCCAGTACTTC
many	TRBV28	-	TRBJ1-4	CATWDGAYEKLFF	TGTGCCACCTGGGACGGGGCTTATGAAAAACTGTTTTTT
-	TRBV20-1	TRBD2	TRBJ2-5	CSARNSGGAETQYF	TGCAGTGCTAGAAATAGCGGGGGGGCGGAGACCCAGTACTTC
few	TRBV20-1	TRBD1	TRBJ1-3	CAQTGVSGNTIYF	TGCGCACAAACAGGGGTCTCTGGAAACACCATATATTTT
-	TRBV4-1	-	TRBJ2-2	CASSQAGTLSFKWELFF	TGCGCCAGCAGCCAAGCGGGGACACTGAGCTTTAAGTGGGAGCTGTTTTTT
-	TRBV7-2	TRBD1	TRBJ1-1	CASSGWPDRGSGNTEAFF	TGTGCCAGCAGCGGTTGGCCGGACAGGGGATCAGGAAACACTGAAGCTTTCTTT
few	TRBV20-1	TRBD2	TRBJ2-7	CSATGTSVSYEQYF	TGCAGTGCTACCGGGACTAGCGTCTCCTACGAGCAGTACTTC
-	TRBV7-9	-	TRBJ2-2	CASSPWNTGELFF	TGTGCCAGCAGCCCTTGGAACACCGGGGAGCTGTTTTTT
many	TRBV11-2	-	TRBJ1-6	CASSSPISPLHF	TGTGCCAGCAGCAGCCCCATATCACCCCTCCACTTT
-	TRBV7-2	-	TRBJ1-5	CASSLDVYQPQHF	TGTGCCAGCAGCTTAGATGTCTATCAGCCCCAGCATTTT
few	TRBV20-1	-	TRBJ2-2	CSASIRGAGELFF	TGCAGTGCTAGTATCAGGGGAGCCGGGGAGCTGTTTTTT
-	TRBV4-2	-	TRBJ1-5	CASSQDHEGQPQHF	TGTGCCAGCAGCCAAGACCACGAGGGTCAGCCCCAGCATTTT
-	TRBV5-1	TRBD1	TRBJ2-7	CASSWTGAEQYF	TGCGCCAGCAGCTGGACAGGGGCCGAGCAGTACTTC
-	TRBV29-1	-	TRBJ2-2	CSVVFADAGELFF	TGCAGCGTTGTCTTTGCGGACGCCGGGGAGCTGTTTTTT
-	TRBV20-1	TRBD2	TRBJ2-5	CSARDRLAGGPWETQYF	TGCAGTGCTAGAGATCGACTAGCGGGGGGGCCTTGGGAGACCCAGTACTTC
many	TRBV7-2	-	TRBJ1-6	CASSPTRGDSPLHF	TGTGCCAGCAGCCCCACCCGGGGGGACTCACCCCTCCACTTT
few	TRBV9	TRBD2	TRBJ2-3	CASSGTSGDLDTQYF	TGTGCCAGCAGCGGGACTAGCGGTGATTTAGATACGCAGTATTTT
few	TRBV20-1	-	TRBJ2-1	CSASHIGGYNEQFF	TGCAGTGCCTCCCATATTGGGGGTTACAATGAGCAGTTCTTC
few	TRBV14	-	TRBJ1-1	CASSLAMSTEAFF	TGTGCCAGCAGCCTAGCAATGAGCACTGAAGCTTTCTTT
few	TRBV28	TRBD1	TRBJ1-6	CASRRTGGNSPLHF	TGTGCCAGCAGGCGTACAGGGGGCAATTCACCCCTCCACTTT
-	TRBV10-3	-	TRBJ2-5	CAIRGGGYQETQYF	TGTGCCATCAGGGGAGGGGGTTACCAAGAGACCCAGTACTTC
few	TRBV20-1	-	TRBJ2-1	CSARARPYNEQFF	TGCAGTGCTAGAGCCCGCCCCTACAATGAGCAGTTCTTC
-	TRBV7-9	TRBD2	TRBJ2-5	CASSSGLAQETQYF	TGTGCCAGCAGCTCCGGACTAGCCCAAGAGACCCAGTACTTC
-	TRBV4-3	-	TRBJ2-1	CASSQDRLSYNEQFF	TGCGCCAGCAGCCAAGATCGGCTATCCTACAATGAGCAGTTCTTC
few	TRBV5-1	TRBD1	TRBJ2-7	CASSSFPGTGDSYEQYF	TGCGCCAGCAGCTCGTTTCCCGGGACAGGGGACTCCTACGAGCAGTACTTC
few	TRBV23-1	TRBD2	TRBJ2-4	CASSQPARTSGGLKNIQYF	TGCGCCAGCAGTCAACCTGCCCGGACTAGCGGGGGCCTAAAAAACATTCAGTACTTC
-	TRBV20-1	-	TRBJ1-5	CSARRDSGYQPQHF	TGCAGTGCTCGCAGGGATTCTGGATATCAGCCCCAGCATTTT
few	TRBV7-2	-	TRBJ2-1	CASSIVPLVDEQFF	TGTGCCAGCAGCATTGTACCGTTGGTCGATGAGCAGTTCTTC
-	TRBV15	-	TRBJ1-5	CATSSQGYSQPQHF	TGTGCCACCAGCAGCCAGGGTTACTCTCAGCCCCAGCATTTT
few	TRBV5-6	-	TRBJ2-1	CASSLATGASDEQFF	TGTGCCAGCAGCTTGGCCACAGGGGCTAGCGATGAGCAGTTCTTC
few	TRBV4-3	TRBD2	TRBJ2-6	CASSQGGGGVTGANVLTF	TGCGCCAGCAGCCAAGGTGGTGGGGGGGTAACTGGGGCCAACGTCCTGACTTTC
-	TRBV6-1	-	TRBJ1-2	CASSEALVRGYTF	TGTGCCAGCAGTGAAGCGCTGGTGCGTGGCTACACCTTC
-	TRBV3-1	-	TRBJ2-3	CASSQDPFGDTQYF	TGTGCCAGCAGCCAAGATCCTTTCGGAGATACGCAGTATTTT
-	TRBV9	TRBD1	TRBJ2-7	CASSGYRGLDEQYF	TGTGCCAGCAGCGGATACAGGGGGCTGGACGAGCAGTACTTC
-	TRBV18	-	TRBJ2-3	CASSPIGVDTQYF	TGTGCCAGCTCACCCATAGGAGTAGATACGCAGTATTTT
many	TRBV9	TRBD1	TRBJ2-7	CASSGLVGQGKYF	TGTGCCAGCAGCGGCCTAGTGGGACAGGGGAAGTACTTC
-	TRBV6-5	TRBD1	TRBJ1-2	CASSSYRQGYGYTF	TGTGCCAGCAGTTCCTACCGACAGGGCTATGGCTACACCTTC
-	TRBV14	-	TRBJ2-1	CASSQDHSVGAHEQFF	TGTGCCAGCAGCCAAGATCACAGCGTGGGGGCTCATGAGCAGTTCTTC
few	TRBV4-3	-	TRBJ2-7	CASSQRSNTGAYEQYF	TGCGCCAGCAGCCAAAGATCGAACACAGGAGCCTACGAGCAGTACTTC
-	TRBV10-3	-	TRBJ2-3	CAIQQGTDTQYF	TGTGCCATCCAGCAGGGGACAGATACGCAGTATTTT
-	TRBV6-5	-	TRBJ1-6	CASSYQGTRSPIHF	TGTGCCAGCAGTTACCAGGGAACGAGGTCACCCATCCACTTT
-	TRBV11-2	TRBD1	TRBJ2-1	CASSHSGGYNEQFF	TGTGCCAGCAGCCACTCAGGGGGCTACAATGAGCAGTTCTTC
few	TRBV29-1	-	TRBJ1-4	CSVLTDPTNEKLFF	TGCAGCGTCTTGACAGACCCAACTAATGAAAAACTGTTTTTT
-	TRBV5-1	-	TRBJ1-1	CASSPRRDTVPNTEAFF	TGCGCCAGCAGCCCAAGGCGGGACACGGTACCGAACACTGAAGCTTTCTTT
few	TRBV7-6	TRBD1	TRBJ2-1	CASSLAAGQGFRLYNEQFF	TGTGCCAGCAGCTTAGCTGCGGGACAGGGTTTCCGTCTTTACAATGAGCAGTTCTTC